Below, 10 T cell receptor beta chains from the same sample are listed, as sequenced in a study of beta chain features in type 1 diabetes. Study results and limitations: TCRB CDR3s from Type 1 diabetes patients were moderately but significantly shorter in all four CD4+ subsets.

The study reverse transcribed the entire isolated RNA, so it sequenced expressed TCRB transcripts. Clones were read by immunoSEQ multiplex PCR, and TCRdb kept only the in-frame ones, dropping some. The sample has almost 350,000 clones, around 9.3% seen once. Antigen specificity for these receptors is unknown. Sequencing was done on a sample of central memory CD4+ T cells from blood. Every receptor here comes from a man aged 30 to 45 with type 1 diabetes.

This chain uses TRBV6-5 with TRBJ1-5, with 7 nucleotides matching TRBD1. The CDR3 sequence is 14 residues long. The ends lost 8 bases at V and 5 bases at J; junction bases unmatched: 9. The germline CDR1 and CDR2 sequences are MNHEY and SVGAGI. CDR3 nucleotide sequence: TGTGCCAGCTCACTACAGGGGCCGTATCAGCCCCAGCATTTT. Protein sequence: CASSLQGPYQPQHF.

This clone was counted a few times. The chain carries TRBV5-8 and TRBJ2-5; 10 nucleotides match TRBD1. J lost 4 bases, V lost 5 bases, and 8 bases had no gene match. The CDR3 is made up of 15 amino acids. Germline V gene sequence: CDR1 SGHTS, CDR2 YDEGEE. The CDR3 DNA follows: TGTGCCAGCAGGGTAATGGGACAGGGGCGAGAGACCCAGTACTTC. This codes for CASRVMGQGRETQYF.

The sample holds a few counts of this clone. The V call is TRBV4-3, the J call TRBJ1-1; the match to TRBD1 covers 8 bases. CDR3 length equals 16 residues. V shed 1 base and J 5 bases; nucleotides not matched to a gene: 9. From germline, CDR1 is LGHNA and CDR2 YSLEER. In nucleotides, the CDR3 is TGCGCCAGCAGCCAAGCCGACAGGGGCGCAAATACTGAAGCTTTCTTT. This translates into CASSQADRGANTEAFF.

V gene TRBV7-2 combines with J gene TRBJ1-4, with a weak D call TRBD1 (6 bases). V lost 5 bases and J lost 6, with 13 bases in between. Germline V CDR1 and CDR2: SGHTA, FQGNSA. The CDR3 runs 14 residues. The CDR3 DNA is TGTGCCAGCAGCAGGACAGCAACGGATGAAAAACTGTTTTTT. Its protein product is CASSRTATDEKLFF.

A few counts support this clone. The CDR3 DNA reads as TGTGCCAGCAGCAAAGGGGGCAGGGAGGGTGGCTACACCTTC. It is translated as CASSKGGREGGYTF. The V and J genes are TRBV21-1 and TRBJ1-2. TRBV21-1 is assigned pseudogene status. The CDR3 spans 14 residues.

V usage is TRBV5-1 and J usage is TRBJ2-5; TRBD2 is a possible D gene (6 bases). The germline V gene has CDR1 SGHRS and CDR2 YFSETQ. The ends were cut back, 4 bases at V and 1 base at J, with 17 bases in the middle. This CDR3 is built from 16 residues. This CDR3 is CASSPGVVNFQETQYF. CDR3 nucleotides: TGCGCCAGCAGCCCGGGAGTGGTAAACTTCCAAGAGACCCAGTACTTC.

V gene TRBV2 combines with J gene TRBJ1-1, with a tentative D call TRBD1 (6 bases). CDR3 length: 13 amino acids. Deletions cut 8 bases from V and 4 bases from J, with 14 bases between. CDR1 and CDR2 (germline): SNHLY, FYNNEI. The chain's CDR3 is CASGPRGSTEAFF. CDR3 nucleotides: TGTGCCAGCGGACCCAGGGGTAGCACTGAAGCTTTCTTT.

The V and J genes are TRBV5-1 and TRBJ2-7; 9 bases fit TRBD1. The CDR3 spans 15 residues. Germline V gives CDR1 SGHRS, CDR2 YFSETQ. With V trimmed by 4 bases and J by 3 bases, 8 bases remained unmatched. Here the CDR3 reads CASSPILGQGYEQYF. The CDR3 region has the DNA TGCGCCAGCAGCCCTATACTGGGACAGGGCTACGAGCAGTACTTC.

The chain joins TRBV18 to TRBJ2-5, with D possibly TRBD1 on 5 matching bases. The J call may be in error: the DNA end matches TRBJ2-7 better. Germline V CDR1 and CDR2: KGHSH, LQKENI. The length of the CDR3 is 15 residues. The CDR3: CASSPRRGSYYEQYF. The CDR3 bases are TGTGCCAGCTCACCCCGAAGGGGCAGTTACTACGAGCAGTACTTC.

At least ten counts were recorded for this clone. CDR3 sequence reads: CASSLDRAHGELFF. For the CDR3, the DNA is TGTGCCAGCAGCTTGGACAGGGCCCACGGGGAGCTGTTTTTT. V usage is TRBV5-4 and J usage is TRBJ2-2; possibly TRBD1 for D (6 bases). Trimming stripped 0 bases from V and 7 bases from J, with 10 bases between. Per the germline V gene, CDR1 is SGHNT and CDR2 is YYREEE (reference sequence). The CDR3 covers 14 residues.